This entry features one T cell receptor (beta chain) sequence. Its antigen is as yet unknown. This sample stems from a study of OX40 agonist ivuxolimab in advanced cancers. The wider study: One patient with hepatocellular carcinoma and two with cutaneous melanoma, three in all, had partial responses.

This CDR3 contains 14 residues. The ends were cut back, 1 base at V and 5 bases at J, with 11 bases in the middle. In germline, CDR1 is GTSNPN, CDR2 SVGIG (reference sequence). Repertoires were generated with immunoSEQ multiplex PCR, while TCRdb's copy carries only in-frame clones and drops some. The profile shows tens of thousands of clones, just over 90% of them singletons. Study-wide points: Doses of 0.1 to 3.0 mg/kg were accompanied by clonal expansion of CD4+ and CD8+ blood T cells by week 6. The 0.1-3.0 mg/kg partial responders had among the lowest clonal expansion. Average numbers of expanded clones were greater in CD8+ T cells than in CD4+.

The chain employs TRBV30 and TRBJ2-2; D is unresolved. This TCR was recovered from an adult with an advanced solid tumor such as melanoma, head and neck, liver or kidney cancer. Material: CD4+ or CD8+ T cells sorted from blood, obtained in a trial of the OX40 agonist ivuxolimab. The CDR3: CAWSGQLGTGELFF. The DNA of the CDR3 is TGTGCCTGGAGTGGGCAACTTGGGACCGGGGAGCTGTTTTTT.